This TCR beta chain was found in a study of spatial heterogeneity in lung cancer. Time point reported: sample taken at primary tumor resection. Extraction of whole RNA from tumor, nontumor lung or frozen PBMC preceded unsorted sequencing. More than 70 TRACERx patients with early, untreated non-small cell lung cancer donated samples. V dropped 2 bases and J dropped 6; count of bases not matched to a gene: 13. Germline CDR1 reads MNHEY; CDR2 reads SVGEGT. The CDR3 has 18 amino acids. MiXCR was run by TCRdb on the 5' RACE reads, yielding one entry per CDR3 protein. Seen here are about 75,000 distinct CDR3 sequences, roughly 13% observed once, and the top ten hold over 5.5%. This clonotype was observed at least ten times.

This receptor was obtained from a male donor with early-stage non-small cell lung cancer. The chain links TRBV6-2 or TRBV6-3 to TRBJ2-1; 10 bases fit TRBD2. The sample was PBMCs, taken at surgery. In DNA form, the CDR3 reads TGTGCCAGCAGTTACCCGGGACTAGCGTCTGGCCCGGGCAATGAGCAGTTCTTC. It specifies CASSYPGLASGPGNEQFF.